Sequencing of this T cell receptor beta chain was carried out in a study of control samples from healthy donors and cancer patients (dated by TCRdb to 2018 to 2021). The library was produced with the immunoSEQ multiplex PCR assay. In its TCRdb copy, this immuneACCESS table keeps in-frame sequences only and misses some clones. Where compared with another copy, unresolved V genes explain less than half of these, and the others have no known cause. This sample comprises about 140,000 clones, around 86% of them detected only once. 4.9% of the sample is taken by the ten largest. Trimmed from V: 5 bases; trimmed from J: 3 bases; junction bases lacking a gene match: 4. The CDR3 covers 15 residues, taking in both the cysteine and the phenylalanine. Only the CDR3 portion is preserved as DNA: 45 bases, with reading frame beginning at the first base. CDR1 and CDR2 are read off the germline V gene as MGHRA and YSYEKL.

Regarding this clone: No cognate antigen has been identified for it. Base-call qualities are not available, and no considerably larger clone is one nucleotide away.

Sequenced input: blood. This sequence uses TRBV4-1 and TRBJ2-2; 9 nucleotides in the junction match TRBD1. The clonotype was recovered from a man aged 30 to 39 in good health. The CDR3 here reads CASSVRQGDTGELFF. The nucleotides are TGCGCCAGCAGCGTACGACAGGGGGACACCGGGGAGCTGTTTTTT.